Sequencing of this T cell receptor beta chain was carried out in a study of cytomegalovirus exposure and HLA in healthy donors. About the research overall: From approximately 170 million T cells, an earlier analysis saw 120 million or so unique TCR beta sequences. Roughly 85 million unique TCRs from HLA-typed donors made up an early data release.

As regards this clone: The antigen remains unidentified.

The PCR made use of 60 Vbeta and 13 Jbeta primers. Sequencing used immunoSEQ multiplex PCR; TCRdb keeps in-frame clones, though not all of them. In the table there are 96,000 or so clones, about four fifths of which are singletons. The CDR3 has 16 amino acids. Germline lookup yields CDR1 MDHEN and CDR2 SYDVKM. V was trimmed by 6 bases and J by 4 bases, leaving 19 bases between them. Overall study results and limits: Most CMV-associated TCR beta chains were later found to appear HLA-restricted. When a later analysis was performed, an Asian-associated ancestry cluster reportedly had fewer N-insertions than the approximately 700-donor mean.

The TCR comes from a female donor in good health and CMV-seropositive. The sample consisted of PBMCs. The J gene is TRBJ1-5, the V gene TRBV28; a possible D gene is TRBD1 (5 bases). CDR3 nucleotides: TGTGCCAGCAGGCCTGGGGGGAGTACAGCAAATCAGCCCCAGCATTTT. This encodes CASRPGGSTANQPQHF.